Presented here are 5 T cell receptor beta chains from one specimen sequenced in a study of T cell responses to AZD1222 COVID-19 vaccine. Some clones are missing from TCRdb's copy, which holds only in-frame ones; the method was immunoSEQ multiplex PCR. The sample has some 140,000 clones, about 87% seen once. Sample: peripheral blood, taken on day 0 of AZD1222 vaccination. These receptors all come from an adult in good health.

The V gene is TRBV10-2, the J gene TRBJ1-1, with D hard to call. Germline V gene data show CDR1 as WSHSY and CDR2 as SAAADI. The V end lost 3 bases, the J end lost 1 base, and 6 bases lay between the germline ends. The CDR3 extends over 13 amino acids. The CDR3 bases are TGCGCCAGCAGTGACCCCGAGAACACTGAAGCTTTCTTT. Residues: CASSDPENTEAFF.

This clone was detected only a few times. Other nucleotide sequences in the sample specify the same CDR3. The chain links TRBV20-1 to TRBJ1-2, with D maybe TRBD1 (5 bases). Germline values: CDR1 DFQATT, CDR2 SNEGSKA (reference sequence). Between the trimmed V and J ends, which lost 6 bases and 3 bases, there was a span of 8 bases. The CDR3 runs 11 residues. The CDR3 region is CSAGTDYGYTF. In DNA, the CDR3 is TGCAGTGCGGGGACGGACTATGGCTACACCTTC.

CDR3 coding DNA: TGTGCCAGCAGTTTTCGGGTAGCCAATGAGCAGTTCTTC. This translates into CASSFRVANEQFF. The chain carries TRBV12-3 or TRBV12-4 and TRBJ2-1; D remains unclear. The CDR3 contains 13 residues. V was pared by 3 bases and J by 6 bases, with 9 bases between.

The V and J genes are TRBV4-1 and TRBJ1-3; D is perhaps TRBD1 (5 bases). CDR1 is MGHRA and CDR2 is YSYEKL in the germline V gene. V was pared by 0 bases and J by 2 bases, with 17 bases between. This CDR3 region has 18 residues. CDR3 region: CASSQEKQGNFAGNTIYF. In DNA form, the CDR3 reads TGCGCCAGCAGCCAAGAGAAGCAGGGTAACTTTGCTGGAAACACCATATATTTT.

V is TRBV16 and J is TRBJ2-1; 10 bases map to TRBD2. The CDR3 runs to 18 residues. Germline trimming cut 2 bases from V and 4 bases from J; bases unmatched to any gene: 11. Germline-derived CDR1 and CDR2 are KGHSY and FQNENV. The CDR3 protein is CASSQPLTGLAEYNEQFF. The DNA for the CDR3 is TGTGCCAGCAGCCAACCTCTAACAGGACTAGCGGAGTACAATGAGCAGTTCTTC.